These T cell receptor beta chains were read from a single sample in a study of T cell repertoires in cytomegalovirus infection. TCRdb called the reads again in MiXCR, with one record for every CDR3 protein. The data contain about 230,000 distinct CDR3 sequences, around 6.4% of them singletons. The sequenced material came from PBMCs. The receptors were sampled from a human donor in good health (CMV status not recorded). Some clones in this sample may be carry-over from other donors' samples. The CDR3 runs from the conserved cysteine through the conserved F or W. The D gene is left open where the match is weak. Clone size appears in some rows only: once, few, many, or a class for an expanded clone.

>many|TRBV7-2|TRBD1|TRBJ1-5|14
TGTGCCAGCAGCCTGGACAGGGGGACCCAGCCCCAGCATTTT
CASSLDRGTQPQHF
>many|TRBV30|NA|TRBJ2-3|13
TGTGCCTGGGGACGCCTTAGCACAGATACGCAGTATTTT
CAWGRLSTDTQYF
>many|TRBV12-5|TRBD2|TRBJ2-1|17
TGTGCTAGTGGTTTGGTATCGGGGGGACTAGGCTACAATGAGCAGTTCTTC
CASGLVSGGLGYNEQFF
>many|TRBV20-1|NA|TRBJ2-7|14
TGCAGTGCTAGTCTTCTACCCCGCTCCTACGAGCAGTACTTC
CSASLLPRSYEQYF
>many|TRBV7-6|NA|TRBJ1-1|13
TGTGCCAGCAGCTCTACACCCAACACTGAAGCTTTCTTT
CASSSTPNTEAFF
>many|TRBV6-2/TRBV6-3|NA|TRBJ1-5|15
TGTGCCAGCAGTTCCCGGGAAAATAGCAATCAGCCCCAGCATTTT
CASSSRENSNQPQHF
>many|TRBV15|NA|TRBJ1-6|15
TGTGCCACCAGCAGAGGCGACAATAGATATTCACCCCTCCACTTT
CATSRGDNRYSPLHF
>many|TRBV24-1|NA|TRBJ2-2|15
TGTGCCACCAGTCCGCCCGAGGCCGGTACCGGGGAGCTGTTTTTT
CATSPPEAGTGELFF
>many|TRBV6-1|NA|TRBJ1-2|15
TGTGCCAGCAGTGATCGGGGGTTGGGGGACTATGGCTACACCTTC
CASSDRGLGDYGYTF
>many|TRBV10-3|NA|TRBJ2-2|11
TGTGCCACGATCGGCACCGGGGAGCTGTTTTTT
CATIGTGELFF
>many|TRBV7-2|TRBD1|TRBJ1-6|14
TGTGCCAGCAGCCCGGACAGGGCCAATTCACCCCTCCACTTT
CASSPDRANSPLHF
>few|TRBV5-1|TRBD1|TRBJ1-2|15
TGCGCCAGCAGCTTGGCAGGGACAGGGTTGGATGGCTACACCTTC
CASSLAGTGLDGYTF
>NA|TRBV28|NA|TRBJ2-1|12
TGTGCCAGCAGTTTACGGCACAATGAGCAGTTCTTC
CASSLRHNEQFF
>many|TRBV2|NA|TRBJ1-5|14
TGTGCCAGCAAGAGGGACCTTAGCAATCAGCCCCAGCATTTT
CASKRDLSNQPQHF
>many|TRBV28|NA|TRBJ1-3|14
TGTGCCAGCAGCCAAAATGGGCGGGCTAACACCATATATTTT
CASSQNGRANTIYF
>many|TRBV28|TRBD1|TRBJ1-2|13
TGTGCCAGCAGCAAGACAGGGAACTATGGCTACACCTTC
CASSKTGNYGYTF
>many|TRBV7-2|NA|TRBJ1-3|14
TGTGCCAGCAGCGTCCCTTTCTCTGGAAACACCATATATTTT
CASSVPFSGNTIYF
>few|TRBV28|NA|TRBJ2-1|16
TGTGCCAGCAATGTGATCGGCGGACGATCCTACAATGAGCAGTTCTTC
CASNVIGGRSYNEQFF
>many|TRBV20-1|TRBD2|TRBJ2-1|16
TGCAGTGCTCGTTTCACTAGCGGGGGGCACTACAATGAGCAGTTCTTC
CSARFTSGGHYNEQFF
>NA|TRBV5-1|TRBD1|TRBJ1-4|17
TGCGCCAGCAGCTTGGCCCCCTATGACAGGGGATGGGAAAAACTGTTTTTT
CASSLAPYDRGWEKLFF
>many|TRBV12-3/TRBV12-4|NA|TRBJ2-7|13
TGTGCCAGCACCCTACAAATTTCCTACGAGCAGTACTTC
CASTLQISYEQYF
>few|TRBV23-1|TRBD2|TRBJ2-5|18
TGCGCCAGGCTAAGGGGGGCAGGTCAGCGGGGGGCCCAAGAGACCCAGTACTTC
CARLRGAGQRGAQETQYF
>many|TRBV12-3/TRBV12-4|NA|TRBJ1-2|14
TGTGCCAGCAGCTTTTCCCCGGGCCTTTATGGCTACACCTTC
CASSFSPGLYGYTF
>many|TRBV29-1|NA|TRBJ1-5|13
TGCAGCGTTGCTGGGGGCGGCAATCAGCCCCAGCATTTT
CSVAGGGNQPQHF